Listed here are 19 T cell receptor beta chains from one sample, sequenced in a study of T cell repertoires in cytomegalovirus infection. TCRdb reanalysed the reads using MiXCR and keeps one entry per CDR3 protein. Among hundreds of thousands of distinct CDR3 sequences listed, more than 30% were seen once. For these receptors, no antigen is known. Sequencing used cultured PBMCs, obtained from culture after CMV antigen stimulation. Source of these receptors: a human donor in good health (CMV status not recorded). Some clones in this sample may be carry-over from other donors' samples.

This clonotype was seen only a few times. The chain uses TRBV7-6 and TRBJ2-5, with TRBD2 matching 9 bases. Germline CDR1 reads SGHVS; CDR2 reads FNYEAQ. The CDR3 runs to 13 residues. The CDR3 coding sequence is TGTGCTAGCGGCGGGAGGGGAGGCGAGACCCAGTACTTC. This translates into CASGGRGGETQYF.

Only a few counts were recorded for this clonotype. The chain is built from TRBV4-1 and TRBJ1-5; 9 bases align to TRBD1. J lost 7 bases, V lost 2 bases, and 6 bases had no gene match. This CDR3 region has 15 residues. The germline CDR1 and CDR2 sequences are MGHRA and YSYEKL. The CDR3 DNA reads as TGCGCCAGCAGCCAAATAGGACAGGGGAACCAGCCCCAGCATTTT. Protein product: CASSQIGQGNQPQHF.

This clonotype was counted only a few times. The chain combines TRBV4-3 with TRBJ2-7; 8 bases are shared with TRBD1. The CDR3 contains 16 residues. V trimming: 0 bases; J trimming: 4 bases; junction bases outside the gene matches: 8. Germline CDR1 is LGHNA and CDR2 is YSLEER. The CDR3 here is CASSQDWQGARYEQYF. CDR3 nucleotides: TGCGCCAGCAGCCAAGACTGGCAGGGGGCAAGGTACGAGCAGTACTTC.

The chain carries TRBV18 and TRBJ1-3; 8 nucleotides agree with TRBD1. The CDR3 runs to 15 residues. The V and J ends lost 2 bases and 6 bases, in that order; junction bases with no gene match: 6. The germline CDR1 and CDR2 sequences are KGHSH and LQKENI. CDR3 in amino acids: CASSPDGQGTNTIYF. As DNA, the CDR3 is TGTGCCAGCTCACCAGACGGACAGGGAACAAACACCATATATTTT.

This clonotype was seen just once. The rearrangement links TRBV20-1 to TRBJ1-5; 8 bases agree with TRBD1. In germline, CDR1 is DFQATT, CDR2 SNEGSKA (reference sequence). After removal of 4 bases from V and 4 bases from J, the junction contained 12 bases not matched to a gene. The CDR3 runs 16 residues. CDR3 DNA sequence: TGCAGTGCTACGCAGGGGGCGGGCGATGGTAATCAGCCCCAGCATTTT. This encodes CSATQGAGDGNQPQHF.

The chain links TRBV5-1 to TRBJ2-5; D uncertain. In germline, CDR1 is SGHRS, CDR2 YFSETQ. The CDR3 is 16 amino acids. Trimming cost V 2 bases and J 0 bases, with 14 bases left between them. CDR3 in amino acids: CASSLGISINQETQYF. The CDR3 nucleotides read TGCGCCAGCAGCTTAGGGATTTCAATAAACCAAGAGACCCAGTACTTC.

J is TRBJ2-5 and V is TRBV7-2, with D perhaps TRBD2 (6 bases). The CDR3 runs to 14 residues. Germline V gene data show CDR1 as SGHTA and CDR2 as FQGNSA. Trimming cost V 6 bases and J 2 bases, with 13 bases left between them. In nucleotides, the CDR3 is TGTGCCAGCAGTGTCCAAAGCGGGCAAGAGACCCAGTACTTC. Protein: CASSVQSGQETQYF.

This chain joins TRBV7-9 and TRBJ2-7; 14 bases match TRBD2. Trimming at V came to 10 bases and at J to 4 bases, leaving 3 bases not matched to a gene. CDR1 is SEHNR and CDR2 is FQNEAQ in the germline V gene (reference sequence). This CDR3 contains 13 residues. As DNA, the CDR3 is TGTGCCACCGGGACTAGCGGGAGTTACGAGCAGTACTTC. The encoded protein is CATGTSGSYEQYF. Filled out from reference TRBV7-9 and TRBJ2-7, the complete variable domain reads DTGVSQNPRHKITKRGQNVTFRCDPISEHNRLYWYRQTLGQGPEFLTYFQNEAQLEKSRLLSDRFSAERPKGSFSTLEIQRTEQGDSAMYLCATGTSGSYEQYFGPGTRLTVT.

This clonotype was observed once. The V and J genes are TRBV7-2 and TRBJ2-1; TRBD1 or TRBD2 may be the D gene (7 bases each). Germline CDR1 is SGHTA and CDR2 is FQGNSA. The CDR3 sequence is 16 residues long. The germline V and J ends were trimmed by 8 bases and 4 bases, with 21 bases remaining between them. CDR3 bases: TGTGCCAGCGCCCCAGGGGGGCTAGCGGTATACAATGAGCAGTTCTTC. Its translation: CASAPGGLAVYNEQFF.

The rearrangement joins TRBV20-1 to TRBJ2-7, with D uncertain. Germline V gene sequence: CDR1 DFQATT, CDR2 SNEGSKA (reference sequence). This CDR3 has 12 amino acids. Trimming left V 2 bases short and J 7 bases short, with 12 bases between. The CDR3 region is CSARQSDWEQYF. In nucleotides, the CDR3 is TGCAGTGCTAGACAGTCCGATTGGGAGCAGTACTTC.

The chain employs TRBV7-2 and TRBJ2-3; D is undetermined. V lost 6 bases and J lost 4, with 14 bases in between. The CDR3 is 14 amino acids. Looked up from germline, CDR1 is SGHTA and CDR2 is FQGNSA. The CDR3 reads CASRKSGSPDTQYF. The CDR3 DNA follows: TGTGCCAGCAGGAAGTCTGGGTCCCCAGATACGCAGTATTTT.

This chain uses TRBV7-2 with TRBJ2-5; D may be TRBD1 or TRBD2 (5 bases each). The CDR3 contains 13 residues. Trimming stripped 1 base from V and 9 bases from J, with 12 bases between. Germline loops: CDR1 SGHTA, CDR2 FQGNSA. The CDR3: CASSLDPLGAQYF. For the CDR3, the DNA is TGTGCCAGCAGCTTAGACCCCCTGGGGGCCCAGTACTTC.

A few counts support this clonotype. V usage is TRBV27 and J usage is TRBJ2-1; 7 positions agree with TRBD2. The CDR3 runs 16 residues. CDR1 is MNHEY and CDR2 is SMNVEV in the germline V gene (reference sequence). Trimming took 3 bases from V and 5 from J; bases not matched to a gene: 10. The CDR3 bases are TGTGCCAGCAGTTTTTACGGACTAGTTCGCGACAATGAGCAGTTCTTC. Amino acids: CASSFYGLVRDNEQFF.

This chain links TRBV28 with TRBJ2-7; 13 nucleotides line up with TRBD2. The CDR3 runs to 18 residues. V shed 5 bases and J 3 bases; nucleotides not matched to a gene: 13. The germline CDR1 and CDR2 sequences are MDHEN and SYDVKM. The CDR3 region has the DNA TGTGCCAGCAGTCGGGCGCAGGGGGGGACTAGCGGGAACTACGAGCAGTACTTC. Its translation is CASSRAQGGTSGNYEQYF.

The gene calls are TRBV28 and TRBJ1-2; 8 nucleotides align to TRBD1. Germline-derived CDR1 and CDR2 are MDHEN and SYDVKM. Unmatched junction bases numbered 7, after V lost 6 bases and J lost 4 bases. This CDR3 is built from 14 residues. The CDR3 DNA sequence: TGTGCCAGCAGGCCCAGGACAGGGATCTATGGCTACACCTTC. Its protein is CASRPRTGIYGYTF.

CDR3 in DNA: TGTGCCAGCAGTCCAACAGGGCTGAGAGGCTACACCTTC. Protein sequence: CASSPTGLRGYTF. The J gene is TRBJ1-2, the V gene TRBV28; a possible D gene is TRBD1 (6 bases). Germline V gives CDR1 MDHEN, CDR2 SYDVKM. There are 13 residues in the CDR3. Deletions cut 5 bases from V and 8 bases from J, with 15 bases between.

This clonotype was seen a handful of times. V gene TRBV29-1 combines with J gene TRBJ2-4, with 10 positions matching TRBD1. The CDR3 is 13 amino acids. After removal of 4 bases from V and 4 bases from J, the junction contained 1 base not matched to a gene. Germline V lookup: CDR1 SQVTM, CDR2 ANQGSEA. CDR3 sequence reads: CSVGQGAKNIQYF. The CDR3 DNA sequence: TGCAGCGTTGGACAGGGGGCTAAAAACATTCAGTACTTC.

This clonotype showed up just a few times. CDR3 protein: CSANNPSSTDTQYF. CDR3 sequence (DNA): TGCAGTGCTAACAATCCATCTAGCACAGATACGCAGTATTTT. The gene calls are TRBV20-1 and TRBJ2-3; no reliable D call. Per germline, CDR1 DFQATT and CDR2 SNEGSKA (reference sequence). The CDR3 spans 14 residues. Trimming took 4 bases from V and 0 from J, leaving 11 bases between them.

This chain uses TRBV7-3 with TRBJ1-1; D remains unclear. Between the trimmed V and J ends, which lost 3 bases and 7 bases, there was a span of 12 bases. Germline V gene sequence: CDR1 SGHTA, CDR2 FQGTGA. The CDR3 contains 13 residues. The CDR3 is CASSFRVSDEAFF. Here the CDR3 DNA reads TGTGCCAGCAGCTTCAGAGTTTCCGATGAAGCTTTCTTT.